This TCR beta chain emerged from a study of control samples from healthy donors and cancer patients. The data were produced by immunoSEQ multiplex PCR, yet TCRdb's version contains in-frame clones alone and is incomplete. The data hold 120,000 to 150,000 clones, with 75% to 95% observed a single time. Germline lookup yields CDR1 KGHSH and CDR2 LQKENI. The CDR3 spans 13 residues. Trimming pared 1 base from V and 1 base from J, leaving 1 base between. The chain couples TRBV18 to TRBJ2-2, with D unresolved. Sequencing was performed on blood. The receptor comes from a man aged 18 to 35 in good health. The CDR3 is CASSPQNTGELFF. The CDR3, as DNA: TGTGCCAGCTCACCACAGAACACCGGGGAGCTGTTTTTT.